The 23 T cell receptor beta chains reported below all come from one sample, sequenced in a study of shared clonotypes between healthy human individuals. The table came from immunoSEQ multiplex PCR; TCRdb's copy has only in-frame clones and leaves some out. The data contain about 1.1 million clones, 70% to 80% of them seen just once; the ten biggest clones take up about 0.89%. Sequenced: memory CD4+ T cells from PBMCs. The subset is: CD45RA-negative fraction. The receptors were sampled from a young man in good health. Some clones in this sample may be carry-over from other donors' samples.

This clone was observed once. V is TRBV12-2 and J is TRBJ2-5; the table's D call of TRBD2 was not tested on the DNA. TRBV12-2 is a documented pseudogene. The CDR3 contains 19 residues. The CDR3 DNA reads TGTGCAAGTCGCCCCCCATTTTTTTGGACTAGCGGGAGGCTAGAGACCCAGTACTTC. As protein: CASRPPFFWTSGRLETQYF.

The chain joins TRBV21-1 to TRBJ2-7; the D call in the table, TRBD2, was not verified against the DNA. TRBV21-1 represents a pseudogene. CDR3 size: 14 residues. The CDR3 loop is CASSKAPGGRARDF. The CDR3 DNA sequence: TGTGCCAGCAGCAAAGCGCCTGGCGGGAGGGCCAGGGACTTC.

This clone has a handful of counts. The chain recombines TRBV7-8 with TRBJ2-1; D perhaps matches TRBD1 (6 bases). Per germline, CDR1 SGHVS and CDR2 FQNEAQ. This CDR3 region has 15 residues. Trimming cost V 5 bases and J 4 bases, with 15 bases left between them. CDR3 region: CASSTTRGRYNEQFF. The DNA for the CDR3 is TGTGCCAGCAGCACCACTAGGGGGAGATACAATGAGCAGTTCTTC.

The chain uses TRBV7-3 and TRBJ1-1; the D is unclear. V lost 1 base to trimming and J lost 4 bases, with 13 bases between them. The germline V gene has CDR1 SGHTA and CDR2 FQGTGA. The CDR3 runs 15 residues. The DNA for the CDR3 is TGTGCCAGCAGCTTAAATCCAGGAATAGGCACTGAAGCTTTCTTT. This encodes CASSLNPGIGTEAFF.

This chain links TRBV27 with TRBJ2-6; D not certain. Germline CDR1 reads MNHEY; CDR2 reads SMNVEV (reference sequence). V was shortened by 2 bases and J by 0 bases, with 5 bases between the two germline ends. This CDR3 region has 15 residues. The CDR3 bases are TGTGCCAGCAGTTTAGAAGACTCTGGGGCCAACGTCCTGACTTTC. Residues: CASSLEDSGANVLTF.

The rearrangement uses TRBV7-2 and TRBJ1-3; 8 positions agree with TRBD1. This CDR3 region has 15 residues. Germline values: CDR1 SGHTA, CDR2 FQGNSA. Trimming cost V 3 bases and J 3 bases; bases outside gene matches: 4. CDR3 DNA: TGTGCCAGCAGCTTTACAGGGGGAGTTGGAAACACCATATATTTT. Residues: CASSFTGGVGNTIYF.

This sequence joins TRBV5-6 and TRBJ2-7; D possibly corresponds to TRBD1 (6 bases). In germline, CDR1 is SGHDT, CDR2 YYEEEE. Trimming shortened V by 4 bases and J by 3 bases, and 14 bases separated the two germline ends. CDR3 length: 14 amino acids. The CDR3 DNA reads TGTGCCAGCAGCACTATGACAGGTTTCTACGAGCAGTACTTC. Residues: CASSTMTGFYEQYF.

This clone was observed many times. The V call is TRBV6-5, the J call TRBJ2-2, with D unresolved. Trimming took 8 bases from V and 6 from J, leaving 7 bases between them. The CDR3 contains 11 residues. Germline V gene sequence: CDR1 MNHEY, CDR2 SVGAGI. CDR3 coding DNA: TGTGCCAGCTCTGGGGCCGGGGAGCTGTTTTTT. Translating it yields CASSGAGELFF.

This clone has a count of ten or more. This sequence joins TRBV6-5 and TRBJ1-2; 7 nucleotides align to TRBD1. V gave up 10 bases and J gave up 2 bases; unmatched junction bases: 4. CDR1 MNHEY and CDR2 SVGAGI come from the germline V gene. The CDR3 contains 12 residues. The CDR3 is CATKTGNYGYTF. CDR3 in DNA: TGTGCCACTAAGACAGGGAACTATGGCTACACCTTC.

This clone occurred a few times. This chain joins TRBV7-6 and TRBJ1-2; D perhaps matches TRBD1 (6 bases). CDR1 is SGHVS and CDR2 is FNYEAQ in the germline V gene. The ends were cut back, 5 bases at V and 4 bases at J, with 14 bases in the middle. There are 14 residues in the CDR3. CDR3: CASSPPGGAYGYTF. The CDR3, as DNA: TGTGCCAGCAGCCCGCCCGGGGGGGCCTATGGCTACACCTTC.

The chain couples TRBV30 to TRBJ1-3; unclear D gene. Trimming took 0 bases from V and 3 from J, leaving 6 bases between them. Germline CDR1 is GTSNPN and CDR2 is SVGIG (reference sequence). This CDR3 region has 13 residues. The CDR3 is CAWSVSIGNTIYF. The CDR3 DNA reads as TGTGCCTGGAGTGTCTCTATTGGAAACACCATATATTTT.

The J gene is TRBJ2-2, the V gene TRBV28; TRBD2 might be the D (5 bases). Germline V gives CDR1 MDHEN, CDR2 SYDVKM. CDR3 length: 17 amino acids. The V and J ends lost 3 bases and 1 base respectively, with 15 bases between them. For the CDR3, the DNA is TGTGCCAGCAGTTTCCCCCGGGGAAGGGAGAACACCGGGGAGCTGTTTTTT. Encoded protein: CASSFPRGRENTGELFF.

This clone was counted a few times. In nucleotides, the CDR3 is TGCGCCAGCAGCTTGGTACCCTCCGGGACGGTGAACACTGAAGCTTTCTTT. Residues: CASSLVPSGTVNTEAFF. The V call is TRBV5-1, the J call TRBJ1-1; TRBD1 might be the D (5 bases). CDR3 length: 17 amino acids. Trimming took 0 bases from V and 0 from J, leaving 15 bases between them. Per the germline V gene, CDR1 is SGHRS and CDR2 is YFSETQ.

The J gene is TRBJ2-7, the V gene TRBV29-1, with D perhaps assigned TRBD1 or TRBD2 (5 bases each). The CDR3 extends over 13 amino acids. The ends were cut back, 3 bases at V and 2 bases at J, with 11 bases in the middle. Germline CDR1 and CDR2: SQVTM and ANQGSEA. CDR3 loop: CSVDRDGTYEQYF. DNA for the CDR3: TGCAGCGTTGATAGGGACGGGACCTACGAGCAGTACTTC.

This chain links TRBV5-1 with TRBJ1-1; 8 bases are a match to TRBD1. Germline CDR1 and CDR2: SGHRS and YFSETQ. J was trimmed by 5 bases and V by 0 bases; bases with no gene match: 9. The CDR3 contains 16 residues. The CDR3 here is CASSLENRGAGTEAFF. DNA of the CDR3: TGCGCCAGCAGCTTGGAAAACAGGGGGGCCGGGACTGAAGCTTTCTTT.

The CDR3 coding sequence is TGTGCCAGCAGCCGCCATACGGGGGTCAATCAGCCCCAGCATTTT. Protein product: CASSRHTGVNQPQHF. The chain links TRBV6-5 to TRBJ1-5, with D possibly TRBD1 on 5 matching bases. Per the germline V gene, CDR1 is MNHEY and CDR2 is SVGAGI. V was cut by 6 bases and J by 3 bases, with 15 bases left in between. CDR3 length: 15 amino acids.

This clone showed up just a few times. The genes are TRBV6-1 and TRBJ1-2, with 11 bases lining up with TRBD1. This CDR3 has 15 residues. Looked up from germline, CDR1 is MNHNS and CDR2 is SASEGT. V lost 3 bases to trimming and J lost 4 bases; unmatched junction nucleotides: 4. CDR3 amino acids: CASSDGTGGGYGYTF. The DNA for the CDR3 is TGTGCCAGCAGTGACGGGACAGGGGGTGGCTATGGCTACACCTTC.

This clone was seen ten or more times. The chain uses TRBV6-1 and TRBJ2-1, with 9 bases aligning to TRBD2. The CDR3 is 16 amino acids. The junction had 15 bases not matched to a gene; V was cut back by 4 bases and J by 11 bases. Germline V gives CDR1 MNHNS, CDR2 SASEGT. This CDR3 reads CASSGTGTSRVGKQFF. CDR3 DNA: TGTGCCAGCAGTGGAACCGGGACTAGCCGGGTCGGGAAGCAGTTCTTC.

V usage is TRBV19 and J usage is TRBJ2-7; weak D call: TRBD1 (6 bases). The germline V gene has CDR1 LNHDA and CDR2 SQIVND (reference sequence). V shed 4 bases and J shed 1 base, with 14 bases lying between them. CDR3 length: 15 residues. The CDR3 region has the DNA TGTGCCAGTAGTACCACTCCGACAGGATCCTACGAGCAGTACTTC. It is translated as CASSTTPTGSYEQYF.

V and J are TRBV7-4 and TRBJ2-7, with 13 bases aligning to TRBD2. This CDR3 spans 15 amino acids. J was trimmed by 3 bases and V by 5 bases; bases with no gene match: 4. CDR1 is SGHVT, CDR2 SQSDAQ, per germline. CDR3 residues: CASSRRTSGSYEQYF. The CDR3 DNA reads TGTGCCAGCAGCCGGCGGACTAGCGGGAGCTACGAGCAGTACTTC.

The genes are TRBV18 and TRBJ2-7; D tentatively reads TRBD1 or TRBD2 (5 bases each). The CDR3 runs 15 residues. Trimming cost V 4 bases and J 6 bases, with 19 bases left between them. The germline CDR1 and CDR2 sequences are KGHSH and LQKENI. CDR3: CASSLLMGEGSEQYF. DNA of the CDR3: TGTGCCAGCTCACTGCTAATGGGGGAAGGGTCCGAGCAGTACTTC.

V usage is TRBV9 and J usage is TRBJ2-3; D uncertain. The V gene's germline CDR1 is SGDLS and CDR2 YYNGEE. V shed 4 bases and J shed 0 bases, with 9 bases lying between them. This CDR3 has 14 amino acids. As DNA, the CDR3 is TGTGCCAGCAGCCCTCTAGGGAGCACAGATACGCAGTATTTT. Translation: CASSPLGSTDTQYF.

This chain connects TRBV28 to TRBJ2-1; 9 positions match TRBD1. V lost 6 bases and J lost 4; bases outside the gene matches: 7. CDR3 length: 15 residues. Germline CDR1 MDHEN, CDR2 SYDVKM. The CDR3 here is CASSLGTGLYNEQFF. CDR3 coding DNA: TGTGCCAGCAGCCTCGGGACAGGGCTTTACAATGAGCAGTTCTTC.